This is a list of T cell receptor beta chains from one sample in a study of T cells in Graves' hyperthyroidism and ophthalmopathy. TCRdb itself ran the multiplex PCR reads through MiXCR, one entry per CDR3 protein. There are under 500,000 distinct CDR3 sequences in the sample; about 14% occur only once, and under 30% lies in the top ten. Sequencing input: blood. The receptor set was obtained from a man between 45 and 60 years old with Graves' ophthalmopathy. Both conserved end residues are part of each CDR3. Fields, in order: D gene, clone size, V gene, CDR3 length, J gene, CDR3 DNA, CDR3 protein. D genes are given only for firm matches. The size field is filled for only some rows; it gives once, few, many or a size class.

d_call: TRBD1
clone_size: many
v_call: TRBV30
cdr3_length: 14
j_call: TRBJ2-2
cdr3_nt: TGTGCCTGGTACCCAGGGGGCGCATCCGGGGAGCTGTTTTTT
cdr3_aa: CAWYPGGASGELFF

d_call: TRBD2
clone_size: many
v_call: TRBV20-1
cdr3_length: 14
j_call: TRBJ2-7
cdr3_nt: TGCAGTGCTAGACCGATAGCGGGAGTGCACGAGCAGTACTTC
cdr3_aa: CSARPIAGVHEQYF

d_call: NA
clone_size: NA
v_call: TRBV5-5
cdr3_length: 14
j_call: TRBJ1-4
cdr3_nt: TGTGCCAGCACCATTGTTAAGGGGCGTGAAAAACTGTTTTTT
cdr3_aa: CASTIVKGREKLFF

d_call: NA
clone_size: many
v_call: TRBV18
cdr3_length: 14
j_call: TRBJ2-1
cdr3_nt: TGTGCCAGCTCACCCGGCGGGAAGTACAATGAGCAGTTCTTC
cdr3_aa: CASSPGGKYNEQFF

d_call: NA
clone_size: NA
v_call: TRBV6-1
cdr3_length: 12
j_call: TRBJ2-5
cdr3_nt: TGTGCCAGCACCTTCGACAAGACCGGGAAGTACTTC
cdr3_aa: CASTFDKTGKYF

d_call: NA
clone_size: many
v_call: TRBV18
cdr3_length: 13
j_call: TRBJ2-7
cdr3_nt: TGTGCCAGCTCACCAGGTGGCAGCTACGAGCAGTACTTC
cdr3_aa: CASSPGGSYEQYF

d_call: NA
clone_size: many
v_call: TRBV7-9
cdr3_length: 14
j_call: TRBJ2-7
cdr3_nt: TGTGCCAGCAGACCCCCGGAGACTCGCTACGAGCAGTACTTC
cdr3_aa: CASRPPETRYEQYF

d_call: NA
clone_size: NA
v_call: TRBV4-1
cdr3_length: 15
j_call: TRBJ2-5
cdr3_nt: TGCGCCAGCAGCCTCGGACTTCGTGGTCAAGAGACCCAGTACTTC
cdr3_aa: CASSLGLRGQETQYF

d_call: NA
clone_size: many
v_call: TRBV11-1
cdr3_length: 16
j_call: TRBJ1-1
cdr3_nt: TGTGCCAGCAGCTCAAAGGTCGGGGTTACGAACACTGAAGCTTTCTTT
cdr3_aa: CASSSKVGVTNTEAFF

d_call: NA
clone_size: NA
v_call: TRBV6-2/TRBV6-3
cdr3_length: 16
j_call: TRBJ1-1
cdr3_nt: TGTGCCAGCAGTTACGTGAGGGTAACGATGAACACTGAAGCTTTCTTT
cdr3_aa: CASSYVRVTMNTEAFF

d_call: NA
clone_size: NA
v_call: TRBV24-1
cdr3_length: 16
j_call: TRBJ2-2
cdr3_nt: TGTGCCACCAGTGACTCCGGGACACCTAACACCGGGGCGCTGTTTTTT
cdr3_aa: CATSDSGTPNTGALFF

d_call: TRBD2
clone_size: NA
v_call: TRBV19
cdr3_length: 14
j_call: TRBJ2-2
cdr3_nt: TGTGCCAGTAGTTCCGTAGCGGGAGTCGGGGAGCTGTTTTTT
cdr3_aa: CASSSVAGVGELFF

d_call: TRBD2
clone_size: many
v_call: TRBV11-2
cdr3_length: 17
j_call: TRBJ2-1
cdr3_nt: TGTGCCAGCAGCTTTTTCCCGAGCGGGAGTATCATCGATGAGCAGTTCTTC
cdr3_aa: CASSFFPSGSIIDEQFF

d_call: NA
clone_size: NA
v_call: TRBV20-1
cdr3_length: 15
j_call: TRBJ2-7
cdr3_nt: TGCAGTGCTAGAGCCTCCTATGGCGGGAACTACGAGCAGTACTTC
cdr3_aa: CSARASYGGNYEQYF

d_call: NA
clone_size: many
v_call: TRBV28
cdr3_length: 15
j_call: TRBJ1-1
cdr3_nt: TGTGCCAGCATTACGTCTATAGGCCGGATCACTGAAGCTTTCTTT
cdr3_aa: CASITSIGRITEAFF

d_call: TRBD2
clone_size: NA
v_call: TRBV19
cdr3_length: 13
j_call: TRBJ2-1
cdr3_nt: TGTGCCAGTAGTACCCAGGGAGGGTTTGGGCAGTTCTTC
cdr3_aa: CASSTQGGFGQFF

d_call: NA
clone_size: few
v_call: TRBV29-1
cdr3_length: 12
j_call: TRBJ2-3
cdr3_nt: TGCAGCGTCGAAGGTGGAGCGGATACGCAGTATTTT
cdr3_aa: CSVEGGADTQYF

d_call: NA
clone_size: many
v_call: TRBV15
cdr3_length: 17
j_call: TRBJ1-2
cdr3_nt: TGTGCCACCAGCAGAGATGCCCAAACAGGGATCGGCTATGGCTACACCTTC
cdr3_aa: CATSRDAQTGIGYGYTF

d_call: TRBD1
clone_size: many
v_call: TRBV30
cdr3_length: 11
j_call: TRBJ1-1
cdr3_nt: TGTGCCCGTGGACAGGGGCAAGCGGCTTTCTTT
cdr3_aa: CARGQGQAAFF

d_call: TRBD1
clone_size: few
v_call: TRBV6-2/TRBV6-3
cdr3_length: 17
j_call: TRBJ1-2
cdr3_nt: TGTGCCAGCAGTTACCATCGGACAGGGGGCACTAACTATGGCTACACCTTC
cdr3_aa: CASSYHRTGGTNYGYTF

d_call: NA
clone_size: NA
v_call: TRBV2
cdr3_length: 15
j_call: TRBJ2-6
cdr3_nt: TGTGCCAGCAGTGCCGGGGGCTCTGGGGCCAACGTCCTGACTTTC
cdr3_aa: CASSAGGSGANVLTF

d_call: NA
clone_size: few
v_call: TRBV11-2
cdr3_length: 13
j_call: TRBJ2-2
cdr3_nt: TGTGCCAGCAGCTTTAGGACGACCGGGGAGCTGTTTTTT
cdr3_aa: CASSFRTTGELFF

d_call: NA
clone_size: NA
v_call: TRBV2
cdr3_length: 13
j_call: TRBJ2-7
cdr3_nt: TGTGCCTGCAACCGGGACGACTCCTACGAGCAGTACTTC
cdr3_aa: CACNRDDSYEQYF

d_call: NA
clone_size: many
v_call: TRBV5-1
cdr3_length: 15
j_call: TRBJ1-1
cdr3_nt: TGCGCCAGCAGCTTTAGCAGTTCCATGAACACTGAAGCTTTCTTT
cdr3_aa: CASSFSSSMNTEAFF

d_call: NA
clone_size: many
v_call: TRBV12-3/TRBV12-4
cdr3_length: 15
j_call: TRBJ1-5
cdr3_nt: TGTGCCAGCAGTGAGGGGAGGCCCCAAAATCAGCCCCAGCATTTT
cdr3_aa: CASSEGRPQNQPQHF

d_call: TRBD1
clone_size: many
v_call: TRBV6-1
cdr3_length: 20
j_call: TRBJ2-3
cdr3_nt: TGTGCCAGCAGTCCAGGTCTCTTGTGGGGACAGGCCGGCCCGTCAGATACGCAGTATTTT
cdr3_aa: CASSPGLLWGQAGPSDTQYF

d_call: TRBD1
clone_size: few
v_call: TRBV29-1
cdr3_length: 13
j_call: TRBJ1-6
cdr3_nt: TGCAGCGTTTGGACAGGGGGAAATTCACCCCTCCACTTT
cdr3_aa: CSVWTGGNSPLHF

d_call: NA
clone_size: many
v_call: TRBV20-1
cdr3_length: 13
j_call: TRBJ1-1
cdr3_nt: TGCAGTGCTAGAGAGAGGGGGAACACTGAAGCTTTCTTT
cdr3_aa: CSARERGNTEAFF

d_call: TRBD2
clone_size: many
v_call: TRBV12-3/TRBV12-4
cdr3_length: 17
j_call: TRBJ2-4
cdr3_nt: TGTGCCAGCAGTTTGGGGGCTAGCGGGATAGCCAAAAACATTCAGTACTTC
cdr3_aa: CASSLGASGIAKNIQYF

d_call: TRBD1
clone_size: NA
v_call: TRBV2
cdr3_length: 14
j_call: TRBJ2-5
cdr3_nt: TGTGCCAGCCGAGGGACAGGGCGGCAAGAGACCCAGTACTTC
cdr3_aa: CASRGTGRQETQYF

d_call: TRBD1
clone_size: NA
v_call: TRBV6-2/TRBV6-3
cdr3_length: 16
j_call: TRBJ2-1
cdr3_nt: TGTGCCAGCAGACCACGGACAGGGGGGGATGTGAATGAGCAGTTCTTC
cdr3_aa: CASRPRTGGDVNEQFF

d_call: NA
clone_size: many
v_call: TRBV20-1
cdr3_length: 13
j_call: TRBJ1-5
cdr3_nt: TGCAGTGCCCGAGGGGTTCTTGGAACGCCCCAGCATTTT
cdr3_aa: CSARGVLGTPQHF

d_call: NA
clone_size: many
v_call: TRBV18
cdr3_length: 16
j_call: TRBJ1-4
cdr3_nt: TGTGCCAGCTCACCCCCCCAATTTGAAGGGGGTGAAAAACTGTTTTTT
cdr3_aa: CASSPPQFEGGEKLFF

d_call: TRBD1
clone_size: many
v_call: TRBV28
cdr3_length: 16
j_call: TRBJ2-1
cdr3_nt: TGTGCCAGCAGTTTATATGCCGGACAGGGTTTCAATGAGCAGTTCTTC
cdr3_aa: CASSLYAGQGFNEQFF

d_call: NA
clone_size: many
v_call: TRBV6-1
cdr3_length: 15
j_call: TRBJ1-2
cdr3_nt: TGTGCCAGCAGTGTTGGGACACGGACCTTATTGGGCTACACCTTC
cdr3_aa: CASSVGTRTLLGYTF

d_call: NA
clone_size: NA
v_call: TRBV20-1
cdr3_length: 18
j_call: TRBJ2-6
cdr3_nt: TGCAGTGCCCGAGCGGGACAGCGTACCAGCTCTGGGGCCAACGTCCTGACTTTC
cdr3_aa: CSARAGQRTSSGANVLTF

d_call: TRBD2
clone_size: many
v_call: TRBV14
cdr3_length: 19
j_call: TRBJ2-2
cdr3_nt: TGTGCCAGCAGCCAAGAGTCGTTGGTTAGCGGGAGTCGCGCCGGGGAGCTGTTTTTT
cdr3_aa: CASSQESLVSGSRAGELFF

d_call: NA
clone_size: NA
v_call: TRBV28
cdr3_length: 15
j_call: TRBJ1-5
cdr3_nt: TGTGCCAGCAGTTTTCTGAGGGTCAGAGGTCAGCCCCAGCATTTT
cdr3_aa: CASSFLRVRGQPQHF

d_call: NA
clone_size: many
v_call: TRBV30
cdr3_length: 12
j_call: TRBJ1-1
cdr3_nt: TGTGCCTGGAGCCGGGCCCGGGCTGAAGCTTTCTTT
cdr3_aa: CAWSRARAEAFF

d_call: NA
clone_size: many
v_call: TRBV6-1
cdr3_length: 14
j_call: TRBJ1-2
cdr3_nt: TGTGCCAGCAGTCCCGCGGAGGGGTGGTATGGCTACACCTTC
cdr3_aa: CASSPAEGWYGYTF

d_call: NA
clone_size: many
v_call: TRBV11-2
cdr3_length: 12
j_call: TRBJ2-5
cdr3_nt: TGTGCCAGCAGCTTAGTGTTGGAGACCCAGTACTTC
cdr3_aa: CASSLVLETQYF

d_call: NA
clone_size: few
v_call: TRBV10-3
cdr3_length: 14
j_call: TRBJ1-1
cdr3_nt: TGTGCCATCAGTGAGTCGGAGGGTAGCACTGAAGCTTTCTTT
cdr3_aa: CAISESEGSTEAFF

d_call: NA
clone_size: NA
v_call: TRBV14
cdr3_length: 16
j_call: TRBJ1-6
cdr3_nt: TGTGCCAGCAGCCAAGGGTCGGCGAGAAGGAATTCACCCCTCCACTTT
cdr3_aa: CASSQGSARRNSPLHF

d_call: NA
clone_size: NA
v_call: TRBV6-1
cdr3_length: 15
j_call: TRBJ2-1
cdr3_nt: TGTGCCAGCAGTGAATGGTCGGGCGAGTACAATGAGCAGTTCTTC
cdr3_aa: CASSEWSGEYNEQFF

d_call: NA
clone_size: many
v_call: TRBV7-9
cdr3_length: 14
j_call: TRBJ2-3
cdr3_nt: TGTGCCAGCGACAGTTTCAGGGAACGAGATACGCAGTATTTT
cdr3_aa: CASDSFRERDTQYF

d_call: NA
clone_size: few
v_call: TRBV7-3
cdr3_length: 14
j_call: TRBJ2-7
cdr3_nt: TGTGCCAGCAGCCCTATAGGGGCCGCTTACGAGCAGTACTTC
cdr3_aa: CASSPIGAAYEQYF

d_call: NA
clone_size: NA
v_call: TRBV5-1
cdr3_length: 13
j_call: TRBJ2-3
cdr3_nt: TGCGCCAGCAGCGACCACGGTTCAGATACGCAGTATTTT
cdr3_aa: CASSDHGSDTQYF

d_call: NA
clone_size: few
v_call: TRBV20-1
cdr3_length: 13
j_call: TRBJ2-3
cdr3_nt: TGCAGTGCTAGCGGGAGCCAGCCAGATACGCAGTATTTT
cdr3_aa: CSASGSQPDTQYF

d_call: NA
clone_size: many
v_call: TRBV7-9
cdr3_length: 12
j_call: TRBJ2-7
cdr3_nt: TGTGCCAGCAGCCCTCAGGCCCACGAGCAGTACTTC
cdr3_aa: CASSPQAHEQYF

d_call: TRBD2
clone_size: few
v_call: TRBV12-3/TRBV12-4
cdr3_length: 14
j_call: TRBJ2-7
cdr3_nt: TGTGCCAGCAGGAGGACTAGCGGTACCTACGAGCAGTACTTC
cdr3_aa: CASRRTSGTYEQYF

d_call: NA
clone_size: many
v_call: TRBV20-1
cdr3_length: 13
j_call: TRBJ1-2
cdr3_nt: TGCAGTGCTAGATCCAGGAGTAACTATGGCTACACCTTC
cdr3_aa: CSARSRSNYGYTF

d_call: NA
clone_size: many
v_call: TRBV28
cdr3_length: 16
j_call: TRBJ1-2
cdr3_nt: TGTGCCAGCAGTTTAATGTACAGGGCAGAGTTCTATGGCTACACCTTC
cdr3_aa: CASSLMYRAEFYGYTF

d_call: TRBD2
clone_size: NA
v_call: TRBV15
cdr3_length: 15
j_call: TRBJ2-5
cdr3_nt: TGTGCCACCAGCAAAGGCCGGGGGGTTGGAGAGACCCAGTACTTC
cdr3_aa: CATSKGRGVGETQYF

d_call: TRBD1
clone_size: many
v_call: TRBV30
cdr3_length: 14
j_call: TRBJ1-1
cdr3_nt: TGTGCCTGGAGGACAGGGGGCGCTTGGACTGAAGCTTTCTTT
cdr3_aa: CAWRTGGAWTEAFF